The 30 T cell receptor beta chains reported below all come from one sample, sequenced in a study of Graves' ophthalmopathy and Graves' hyperthyroidism. Beta-chain TCR CDR3 regions were amplified from RNA transcripts. An opening RT-PCR round employed HTBI primers and preceded a second-round multiplex PCR. TCRdb reanalysed the multiplex PCR reads using MiXCR and keeps one entry per CDR3 protein. The sample includes roughly 400,000 distinct CDR3 sequences, about 18% of them seen just once. Sequencing input: peripheral blood. The receptors originated from a young woman with Graves' ophthalmopathy.

Ten or more counts support this clonotype. The chain employs TRBV6-2 or TRBV6-3 and TRBJ2-2, with D possibly matching TRBD2 (5 bases). Trimming shortened V by 2 bases and J by 6 bases, and 13 bases separated the two germline ends. Germline CDR1 is MNHEY and CDR2 is SVGEGT. The CDR3 loop spans 15 amino acids. The DNA for the CDR3 is TGTGCCAGCAGTTACCTACGTGGAGGATCCGGGGAGCTGTTTTTT. Translating it yields CASSYLRGGSGELFF.

This clonotype was seen more than once but under ten times. The V gene is TRBV2, the J gene TRBJ1-1; D call uncertain. The CDR3 totals 14 residues. CDR1 SNHLY and CDR2 FYNNEI come from the germline V gene. Trimming pared 6 bases from V and 2 bases from J, leaving 13 bases between. CDR3 protein: CASSARRENTEAFF. The DNA for the CDR3 is TGTGCCAGCAGCGCCCGCAGAGAAAACACTGAAGCTTTCTTT.

This clonotype has ten or more counts. The chain is built from TRBV11-2 and TRBJ2-2, with D unclear. The V gene lost 3 bases and the J gene lost 1 base, with 9 bases spanning the gap. The germline V gene encodes CDR1 SGHAT and CDR2 FQNNGV. The CDR3 has 15 residues. CDR3 sequence (DNA): TGTGCCAGCAGCTTGGGCACGTTGAACACCGGGGAGCTGTTTTTT. It specifies CASSLGTLNTGELFF.

This clonotype came up many times. J is TRBJ2-7 and V is TRBV20-1, with D possibly being TRBD2 (5 bases). The V gene's germline CDR1 is DFQATT and CDR2 SNEGSKA (reference sequence). The CDR3 runs to 13 residues. CDR3 nucleotides: TGCAACCCCGCCCTCAGCGGCCGAATCGAGCAGTACTTC. This sequence encodes CNPALSGRIEQYF.

The gene calls are TRBV29-1 and TRBJ1-1; the D is unclear. V was clipped by 7 bases and J by 8 bases, with 14 bases between them. Germline lookup yields CDR1 SQVTM and CDR2 ANQGSEA. The CDR3 loop spans 11 amino acids. CDR3 sequence (DNA): TGCAGCGGGACTCGACGGCAAGAAGCTTTCTTT. It is translated as CSGTRRQEAFF.

This clonotype was seen repeatedly, ten times or more. The chain links TRBV20-1 to TRBJ2-7; no clear D. Per germline, CDR1 DFQATT and CDR2 SNEGSKA (reference sequence). CDR3 size: 13 residues. The V end was cut by 5 bases, the J end by 6 bases, with 17 bases between. The CDR3 is CSAEDGRFAEQYF. The CDR3 DNA is TGCAGTGCTGAGGACGGACGCTTCGCCGAGCAGTACTTC.

This clonotype occurred many times. V is TRBV6-1 and J is TRBJ2-7; D might be TRBD2 (6 bases). CDR1 MNHNS and CDR2 SASEGT come from the germline V gene. This CDR3 spans 12 amino acids. V was clipped by 5 bases and J by 3 bases, with 8 bases between them. CDR3 coding DNA: TGTGCCAGCAGTCAGGACTACTACGAGCAGTACTTC. It is translated as CASSQDYYEQYF.

This clonotype was observed many times. The rearrangement joins TRBV6-1 to TRBJ1-5; D gene unclear. This CDR3 is 15 amino acids long. Trimming stripped 6 bases from V and 0 bases from J, with 12 bases between. Germline CDR1 reads MNHNS; CDR2 reads SASEGT. The CDR3 DNA sequence: TGTGCCAGCAGCCGCGGACTGTTTAGCAATCAGCCCCAGCATTTT. Its protein is CASSRGLFSNQPQHF.

There are many counts of this clonotype. The chain has TRBV20-1 and TRBJ1-3, with TRBD1 matching over 7 bases. The CDR3 is 14 amino acids. The germline V gene has CDR1 DFQATT and CDR2 SNEGSKA (reference sequence). The junction had 12 bases not matched to a gene; V was cut back by 5 bases and J by 8 bases. This chain's CDR3 is CSAPRQGVLDTIYF. The CDR3 bases are TGCAGTGCTCCAAGACAGGGAGTTTTAGACACCATATATTTT.

Ten or more counts support this clonotype. The V and J genes are TRBV28 and TRBJ1-2; 8 positions match TRBD1. V lost 5 bases and J lost 3; bases outside the gene matches: 5. The CDR3 is made up of 14 amino acids. Germline V gene sequence: CDR1 MDHEN, CDR2 SYDVKM. DNA for the CDR3: TGTGCCAGCAGTCGACAGGGGTTGTACTATGGCTACACCTTC. It encodes CASSRQGLYYGYTF.

Many counts were recorded for this clonotype. The chain joins TRBV5-1 to TRBJ1-1; 8 bases agree with TRBD1. The CDR3 is 17 residues long. The V gene's germline CDR1 is SGHRS and CDR2 YFSETQ. With V trimmed by 0 bases and J by 1 base, 8 bases remained unmatched. The CDR3 here is CASSLAGQGHQNTEAFF. The CDR3 DNA sequence: TGCGCCAGCAGCTTGGCCGGACAGGGCCACCAGAACACTGAAGCTTTCTTT. The variable domain in full, completed from reference TRBV5-1 and TRBJ1-1, reads KAGVTQTPRYLIKTRGQQVTLSCSPISGHRSVSWYQQTPGQGLQFLFEYFSETQRNKGNFPGRFSGRQFSNSRSEMNVSTLELGDSALYLCASSLAGQGHQNTEAFFGQGTRLTVV.

The chain is built from TRBV6-1 and TRBJ2-5; 7 bases fit TRBD1. CDR3 length: 13 amino acids. CDR1 and CDR2 from the germline V gene are MNHNS and SASEGT. V was clipped by 5 bases and J by 3 bases; unmatched bases: 3. The CDR3 is CASSTTGKETQYF. For the CDR3, the DNA is TGTGCCAGCAGTACGACAGGGAAAGAGACCCAGTACTTC.

This clonotype was found many times. This could be a read error, since a much larger clone is one nucleotide away. The gene calls are TRBV12-3 or TRBV12-4 and TRBJ1-1; D unresolved. The CDR3 contains 15 residues. Trimming left V 0 bases short and J 0 bases short, with 8 bases between. DNA of the CDR3: TGTGCCAGCAGTTTAGCTCTCAGCCTGAACACTGAAGCTTTCTTT. Its protein product is CASSLALSLNTEAFF.

V and J are TRBV20-1 and TRBJ1-6; 7 nucleotides align to TRBD1. With 5 bases clipped from V and 8 bases from J, the junction kept 18 bases outside the gene matches. The CDR3 has 17 residues. Germline V gives CDR1 DFQATT, CDR2 SNEGSKA (reference sequence). The CDR3 DNA reads TGCAGTGCTTGGGACCCTGTGCGTTGGCAGGGGGATTCACCCCTCCACTTT. This codes for CSAWDPVRWQGDSPLHF.

This clonotype has at least ten counts. This chain joins TRBV6-5 and TRBJ2-5; possibly TRBD2 for D (6 bases). The germline CDR1 and CDR2 sequences are MNHEY and SVGAGI. The ends were cut back, 6 bases at V and 4 bases at J, with 18 bases in the middle. The length of the CDR3 is 15 residues. CDR3 sequence (DNA): TGTGCCAGCAGATACGGGACTCAGGGAGTAGAGACCCAGTACTTC. This codes for CASRYGTQGVETQYF.

The chain combines TRBV11-2 with TRBJ1-1; no definite D call. The CDR3 contains 15 residues. The germline gives CDR1 SGHAT, CDR2 FQNNGV. Trimming removed 0 bases from V and 5 bases from J, with 13 bases in between. In nucleotides, the CDR3 is TGTGCCAGCAGCTTAGAATATGGGCGAACGACTGAAGCTTTCTTT. Its protein product is CASSLEYGRTTEAFF.

This clonotype appeared many times. The rearrangement joins TRBV2 to TRBJ1-5; maybe TRBD1 (6 bases). This CDR3 is built from 15 residues. Deletions cut 4 bases from V and 2 bases from J, with 12 bases between. Germline V gene lookup returns CDR1 SNHLY and CDR2 FYNNEI. The CDR3 sequence is CASSAQGYGNQPQHF. CDR3 DNA sequence: TGTGCCAGCAGTGCACAGGGTTATGGCAATCAGCCCCAGCATTTT.

This clonotype has at least ten counts. V gene TRBV3-1 combines with J gene TRBJ2-7; tentative D call: TRBD2 (5 bases). CDR1 is LGHDT, CDR2 YNNKEL, per germline (reference sequence). V lost 3 bases and J 10 bases, leaving 16 bases between the germline ends. The CDR3 has 13 residues. The CDR3 protein is CASSQEGSGNQYF. DNA of the CDR3: TGTGCCAGCAGCCAGGAAGGGTCGGGGAATCAGTACTTC.

This clonotype was seen repeatedly, ten times or more. The CDR3 spells CASRSSGQGAYEQYF. CDR3 in DNA: TGTGCCAGTAGATCTTCAGGACAGGGGGCCTACGAGCAGTACTTC. The rearrangement joins TRBV19 to TRBJ2-7; 10 positions agree with TRBD1. CDR1 is LNHDA and CDR2 is SQIVND in the germline V gene (reference sequence). The CDR3 is 15 residues long. Trimming removed 6 bases from V and 2 bases from J; junction bases left unmatched: 7. Filled out from reference TRBV19 and TRBJ2-7, the complete variable domain reads DGGITQSPKYLFRKEGQNVTLSCEQNLNHDAMYWYRQDPGQGLRLIYYSQIVNDFQKGDIAEGYSVSREKKESFPLTVTSAQKNPTAFYLCASRSSGQGAYEQYFGPGTRLTVT.

Notes on this clonotype: A much larger clone lies a single base off, so this may be a read error. The chain couples TRBV11-2 to TRBJ2-1; 12 bases map to TRBD2. Germline CDR1 SGHAT, CDR2 FQNNGV. V dropped 5 bases and J dropped 6; count of bases not matched to a gene: 8. CDR3 length: 16 residues. The CDR3 protein is CASSPGTSGCFNEQFF. CDR3 nucleotide sequence: TGTGCCAGCAGCCCAGGGACTAGCGGGTGTTTCAATGAGCAGTTCTTC.

This clonotype appeared many times. CDR3 DNA sequence: TGTGCCACCAGTGATTCGACAGGGAAGCAAAACATTCAGTACTTC. This translates into CATSDSTGKQNIQYF. The chain recombines TRBV24-1 with TRBJ2-4, with 7 nucleotides matching TRBD1. This CDR3 comprises 15 residues. Germline CDR1 reads KGHDR; CDR2 reads SFDVKD. The ends lost 2 bases at V and 5 bases at J; junction bases unmatched: 5.

This clonotype was detected many times. V is TRBV3-1 and J is TRBJ2-7; D uncertain. The CDR3 is 17 residues long. Per germline, CDR1 LGHDT and CDR2 YNNKEL (reference sequence). V was pared by 2 bases and J by 3 bases, with 20 bases between. The CDR3 DNA follows: TGTGCCAGCAGCCAAACTCTGAGAGCCTCTCGGAGCTACGAGCAGTACTTC. Amino acids: CASSQTLRASRSYEQYF.

A remark on this clonotype: One end of the junction is discordant with germline, which a read error may explain. The chain uses TRBV7-2 and TRBJ1-2; 8 positions match TRBD1. There are 16 residues in the CDR3. Germline CDR1 reads SGHTA; CDR2 reads FQGNSA. As DNA, the CDR3 is TGTGCCAGCATCTTACCGGGACAGGAGTTTGACTATGGCTACACCTTC. It yields the protein CASILPGQEFDYGYTF.

This clonotype occurred many times. The V call is TRBV20-1, the J call TRBJ2-7; 14 nucleotides line up with TRBD2. The length of the CDR3 is 15 residues. Germline CDR1 and CDR2: DFQATT and SNEGSKA (reference sequence). With 3 bases clipped from V and 4 bases from J, the junction kept 5 bases outside the gene matches. As DNA, the CDR3 is TGCAGTGCTAGGACCGGGACTAGCGGGAGTTACGAGCAGTACTTC. This sequence encodes CSARTGTSGSYEQYF.

This clonotype has just a few counts. The DNA for the CDR3 is TGTGCCAGCAGAGCAAGAATACAGGGACGGTCCCAGTACTTC. Residues: CASRARIQGRSQYF. This rearrangement joins TRBV28 to TRBJ2-5, with D maybe TRBD1 (6 bases). This CDR3 spans 14 amino acids. The germline V gene has CDR1 MDHEN and CDR2 SYDVKM. Between the trimmed V and J ends, which lost 6 bases and 9 bases, there was a span of 20 bases.

This clonotype was seen at least ten times. One end of the junction does not line up with germline, which may come from a read error. V and J are TRBV12-3 or TRBV12-4 and TRBJ2-2; D is perhaps TRBD2 (6 bases). This CDR3 spans 16 amino acids. The CDR3 sequence: CASIPTGLPNAGELFF. The DNA for the CDR3 is TGTGCCAGCATACCAACGGGACTCCCGAACGCCGGGGAGCTGTTTTTT.

This clonotype was counted only a few times. Written as DNA, the CDR3 is TGTGCCAGCAGCTTAAGGGCCCAGGGGGAGACCCAGTACTTC. Its protein product is CASSLRAQGETQYF. V is TRBV7-2 and J is TRBJ2-5, with TRBD1 as a possible D gene (6 bases). V was pared by 2 bases and J by 5 bases, with 12 bases between. CDR3 length: 14 amino acids. Looked up from germline, CDR1 is SGHTA and CDR2 is FQGNSA.

This clonotype was seen ten or more times. This sequence joins TRBV6-5 and TRBJ2-7, with TRBD2 identical over 11 bases. The J segment lost 2 bases and the V segment lost 0 bases, leaving 0 bases of the junction unmatched. Germline CDR1 and CDR2: MNHEY and SVGAGI. The CDR3 has 15 residues. The CDR3: CASSYSTSGTYEQYF. The CDR3 nucleotides read TGTGCCAGCAGTTACTCGACTAGCGGGACCTACGAGCAGTACTTC.

Ten or more counts support this clonotype. No conserved phenylalanine or tryptophan is present at the end of the CDR3, so a read error is the likely explanation. This sequence joins TRBV6-2 or TRBV6-3 and TRBJ2-7; D remains unclear. Germline CDR1 and CDR2: MNHEY and SVGEGT. This CDR3 has 11 amino acids. V lost 7 bases, J lost 9 bases, and 13 bases lay in between. The CDR3 nucleotides read TGTGCCAGCACTCCGATCCCGGTGCAGTACTCC. Translated: CASTPIPVQYS.

There are many counts of this clonotype. The chain uses TRBV2 and TRBJ1-2, with D tentatively TRBD1 (5 bases). CDR1 is SNHLY, CDR2 FYNNEI, per germline. CDR3 size: 13 residues. Between the trimmed V and J ends, which lost 3 bases and 6 bases, there was a span of 11 bases. DNA of the CDR3: TGTGCCAGCAGTGACAGGGATAGCGATGGCTACACCTTC. It codes for CASSDRDSDGYTF.